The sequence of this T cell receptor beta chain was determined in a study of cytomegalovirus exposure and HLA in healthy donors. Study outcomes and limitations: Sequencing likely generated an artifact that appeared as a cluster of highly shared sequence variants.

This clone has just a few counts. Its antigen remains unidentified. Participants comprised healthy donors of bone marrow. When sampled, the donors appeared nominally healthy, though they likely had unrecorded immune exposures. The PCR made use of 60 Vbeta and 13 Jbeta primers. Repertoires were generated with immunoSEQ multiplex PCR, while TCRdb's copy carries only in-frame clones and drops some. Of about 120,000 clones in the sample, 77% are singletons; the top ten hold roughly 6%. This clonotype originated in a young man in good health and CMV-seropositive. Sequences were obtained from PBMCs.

DNA of the CDR3: TGTGCCAGCAGACAACTACAGGGGACTAATGAAAAACTGTTTTTT. As protein: CASRQLQGTNEKLFF. V gene TRBV28 combines with J gene TRBJ1-4, with 7 nucleotides matching TRBD1. This CDR3 is 15 amino acids long. With V trimmed by 6 bases and J by 2 bases, 6 bases remained unmatched. Germline V gives CDR1 MDHEN, CDR2 SYDVKM.